These 3 T cell receptor beta chains were all obtained from the same sample, sequenced in a study of human T cells and chemical hapten exposure. The time point here: patch test 1, 2 weeks after DPC sensitization. As to treatment: therapeutic diphenylcyclopropenone sensitization with weekly scalp DPC. MiXCR, applied by TCRdb to the RACE reads, yields one record per CDR3 protein. The sample consists of approximately 100,000 distinct CDR3 sequences, around 10% of them appearing once. The specimen was whole blood, collected in connection with sensitization to the hapten diphenylcyclopropenone (DPC). These TCRs come from a woman aged 40 to 50 with alopecia areata. Some clones in this sample may be carry-over from other donors' samples.

This clonotype came up a few times. The chain couples TRBV6-2 or TRBV6-3 to TRBJ1-5; no firm D call. Germline CDR1 MNHEY, CDR2 SVGEGT. The length of the CDR3 is 17 residues. With 2 bases removed from V and 2 bases from J, the gap between germline ends came to 16 bases. The CDR3, as DNA: TGTGCCAGCAGTTACCATCGACGTCGGGGTGGCAATCAGCCCCAGCATTTT. Its protein is CASSYHRRRGGNQPQHF.

The chain is built from TRBV9 and TRBJ2-1, with 9 bases that match TRBD2. This CDR3 has 16 amino acids. Looked up from germline, CDR1 is SGDLS and CDR2 is YYNGEE. V lost 0 bases and J lost 10; bases outside the gene matches: 11. CDR3 sequence reads: CASSVGPGLATEEQFF. The CDR3 coding sequence is TGTGCCAGCAGCGTAGGGCCGGGACTAGCAACCGAAGAGCAGTTCTTC. Combining the CDR3 with reference TRBV9 and TRBJ2-1 gives the whole variable domain DSGVTQTPKHLITATGQRVTLRCSPRSGDLSVYWYQQSLDQGLQFLIQYYNGEERAKGNILERFSAQQFPDLHSELNLSSLELGDSALYFCASSVGPGLATEEQFFGPGTRLTVL.

This clonotype showed up many times. The gene calls are TRBV20-1 and TRBJ2-7, with TRBD1 matching 7 bases. The CDR3 spans 11 residues. Trimming at V came to 3 bases and at J to 4 bases, leaving 0 bases not matched to a gene. Germline lookup yields CDR1 DFQATT and CDR2 SNEGSKA (reference sequence). The chain's CDR3 is CSARGQYEQYF. Written as DNA, the CDR3 is TGCAGTGCTAGGGGACAGTACGAGCAGTACTTC.